The present T cell receptor (beta chain) was sequenced within a study of T cell responses to AZD1222 COVID-19 vaccine. Study summary: Researchers grouped second doses given at about 4 or about 12 weeks into one pool.

Overall study results and limits: Donors skewed white British and female; clonal diversity was possibly underestimated. Baseline seropositivity characterized only a handful of AZD1222 recipients. Reportedly, nearly half of unique spike TCRs recognized epitopes outside B.1.351/B.1.1.7 mutations.

A note on this clone: Antigen: not known.

V was cut by 5 bases and J by 4 bases, with 7 bases left in between. The germline V gene has CDR1 SGHVS and CDR2 FQNEAQ. The CDR3 runs to 12 residues. Method: immunoSEQ multiplex PCR; TCRdb's copy keeps in-frame clones and lacks some. This sample has roughly 80,000 clones, with roughly 90% found just once. The material sequenced was peripheral blood, taken on day 0 of AZD1222 vaccination. The chain employs TRBV7-8 and TRBJ2-3, with no clear D. The sequence was collected from an adult in good health. CDR3 bases: TGTGCCAGCAGCCCGAACCCAGATACGCAGTATTTT. Translated: CASSPNPDTQYF.